The 8 T cell receptor beta chains below come from one sample, sequenced in a study of brain T cells in children with intractable seizures. Time point in this sample: blood from clinic visit 5 months post-surgery; TSC patient then seizure free. Clones were sequenced by immunoSEQ multiplex PCR, and TCRdb holds only the in-frame ones, with some missing. The profile shows around 340,000 clones, over 90% of them singletons. Sequencing was performed on peripheral blood, taken 4 to 5 months after surgery. The origin of the receptors is a boy under three years old with tuberous sclerosis and intractable seizures.

The chain joins TRBV7-2 to TRBJ2-7; 10 nucleotides agree with TRBD1. V dropped 5 bases and J dropped 2; count of bases not matched to a gene: 3. The CDR3 covers 14 residues. Germline V gives CDR1 SGHTA, CDR2 FQGNSA. The CDR3 reads CASSVGTGAYEQYF. The CDR3 DNA is TGTGCCAGCAGCGTCGGGACAGGGGCCTACGAGCAGTACTTC. The full variable domain, completed using reference TRBV7-2 and TRBJ2-7, is GAGVSQSPSNKVTEKGKDVELRCDPISGHTALYWYRQSLGQGLEFLIYFQGNSAPDKSGLPSDRFSAERTGGSVSTLTIQRTQQEDSAVYLCASSVGTGAYEQYFGPGTRLTVT.

The chain couples TRBV11-2 to TRBJ2-3, with a possible D match to TRBD2 (5 bases). Germline V gene sequence: CDR1 SGHAT, CDR2 FQNNGV. The length of the CDR3 is 15 residues. The V end lost 1 base, the J end lost 1 base, and 9 bases lay between the germline ends. The CDR3 loop is CASSLAGRGTDTQYF. In DNA form, the CDR3 reads TGTGCCAGCAGCTTAGCGGGAAGGGGCACAGATACGCAGTATTTT. The whole variable domain, filled in from reference TRBV11-2 and TRBJ2-3, reads EAGVAQSPRYKIIEKRQSVAFWCNPISGHATLYWYQQILGQGPKLLIQFQNNGVVDDSQLPKDRFSAERLKGVDSTLKIQPAKLEDSAVYLCASSLAGRGTDTQYFGPGTRLTVL.

The V and J genes are TRBV25-1 and TRBJ1-6; TRBD1 matches at 9 bases. The CDR3 contains 13 residues. CDR1 MGHDK and CDR2 SYGVNS come from the germline V gene. Trimming at V came to 8 bases and at J to 8 bases, leaving 4 bases not matched to a gene. This CDR3 reads CASRDRVHSPLHF. The CDR3 coding sequence is TGTGCCAGCCGGGACAGGGTCCATTCACCCCTCCACTTT.

This chain links TRBV5-1 with TRBJ2-7; weak D call: TRBD1 (6 bases). Per germline, CDR1 SGHRS and CDR2 YFSETQ. The CDR3 consists of 14 residues. Trimming stripped 4 bases from V and 1 base from J, with 12 bases between. CDR3 sequence (DNA): TGCGCCAGCAGCAGGACAGCTCCATCCTACGAGCAGTACTTC. This encodes CASSRTAPSYEQYF. Filled out from reference TRBV5-1 and TRBJ2-7, the complete variable domain reads KAGVTQTPRYLIKTRGQQVTLSCSPISGHRSVSWYQQTPGQGLQFLFEYFSETQRNKGNFPGRFSGRQFSNSRSEMNVSTLELGDSALYLCASSRTAPSYEQYFGPGTRLTVT.

The chain employs TRBV28 and TRBJ1-2; the match to TRBD1 covers 8 bases. The CDR3 runs to 14 residues. Germline CDR1 is MDHEN and CDR2 is SYDVKM. With 4 bases clipped from V and 4 bases from J, the junction kept 5 bases outside the gene matches. CDR3 sequence (DNA): TGTGCCAGCAGTTCCCGGGGACAGGCCTATGGCTACACCTTC. Its protein product is CASSSRGQAYGYTF.

This rearrangement joins TRBV6-1 to TRBJ1-2, with D unresolved. Germline loops: CDR1 MNHNS, CDR2 SASEGT. Trimming shortened V by 2 bases and J by 7 bases, and 5 bases separated the two germline ends. The CDR3 runs 11 residues. As DNA, the CDR3 is TGTGCCAGCAGTGAAAGGGCTGGCTACACCTTC. This encodes CASSERAGYTF.

The chain employs TRBV12-3 or TRBV12-4 and TRBJ1-1, with D maybe TRBD1 (5 bases). Trimming removed 6 bases at V and 1 base at J, with 9 bases between. This CDR3 contains 13 residues. The CDR3 spells CASRPTENTEAFF. The CDR3 DNA sequence: TGTGCCAGCAGACCGACAGAGAACACTGAAGCTTTCTTT.

The rearrangement joins TRBV4-1 to TRBJ1-6; D is unclear. Between the trimmed V and J ends, which lost 1 base and 8 bases, there was a span of 12 bases. The germline V gene encodes CDR1 MGHRA and CDR2 YSYEKL. The CDR3 length is 15 residues. This CDR3 is CASSQAGLWDSPLHF. The CDR3 region has the DNA TGCGCCAGCAGCCAAGCTGGTCTCTGGGATTCACCCCTCCACTTT.